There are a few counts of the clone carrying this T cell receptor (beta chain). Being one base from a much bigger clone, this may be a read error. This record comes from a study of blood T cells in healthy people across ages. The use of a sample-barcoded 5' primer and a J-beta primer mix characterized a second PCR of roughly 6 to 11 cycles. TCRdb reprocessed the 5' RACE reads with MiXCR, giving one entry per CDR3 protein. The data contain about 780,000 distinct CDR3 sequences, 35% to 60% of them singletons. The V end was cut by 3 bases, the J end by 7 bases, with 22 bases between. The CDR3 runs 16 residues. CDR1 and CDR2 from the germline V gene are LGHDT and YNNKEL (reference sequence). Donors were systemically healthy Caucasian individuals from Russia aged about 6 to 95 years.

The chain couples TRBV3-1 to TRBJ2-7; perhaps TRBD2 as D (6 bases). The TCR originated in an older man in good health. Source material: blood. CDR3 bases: TGTGCCAGCAGCCAGGGACTCAGTAAGTACTACAATGAGCAGTACTTC. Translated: CASSQGLSKYYNEQYF.